This note documents a single TCR beta chain sequence. The record originates from a study of OX40 agonist ivuxolimab in advanced cancers. Using immunoSEQ multiplex PCR, the repertoire was profiled, and TCRdb retains in-frame clones only, with some absent. The table shows about 53,000 clones, with 80% to 85% occurring only once. The germline CDR1 and CDR2 sequences are MNHEY and SMNVEV (reference sequence). V gave up 10 bases and J gave up 2 bases; unmatched junction bases: 5. The CDR3 has 13 residues. Material: CD4+ or CD8+ T cells sorted from blood, obtained in a trial of the OX40 agonist ivuxolimab. This rearrangement joins TRBV27 to TRBJ2-3; 8 bases are shared with TRBD2. The origin of this receptor is an adult with an advanced solid tumor such as melanoma, head and neck, liver or kidney cancer. The CDR3 sequence is CATGTRITDTQYF. The CDR3 bases are TGTGCCACGGGGACTAGAATCACAGATACGCAGTATTTT.